This TCR beta chain was recorded in a study of metastatic and nonmetastatic thyroid tumors. Study summary: Thyroid patients, malignant and benign, had repertoires compared across blood and tumor or nodule tissue.

This clone has more than one count but fewer than ten. The germline gene is not matched at one end of the junction; a read error may be the cause. Original handling: Building a distant-metastasis classifier for papillary thyroid cancer drew on CDR3 differences across clinicopathological groups. Through MiXCR, TCRdb re-clonotyped the PCR reads. V and J calls and clone size were set by TCRdb, not the authors. Of about 28,000 clones listed, about 16% are singletons. Ahead of thyroid surgery, no patient had received treatment of any kind. The sequenced sample consisted of blood. The receptor was isolated from a female donor with papillary thyroid cancer or a benign thyroid nodule (not recorded which). Some clones in this sample may be carry-over from other donors' samples.

CDR3 protein: CDSTGIVGDTDTQYF. CDR3 bases: TGTGACAGCACGGGAATAGTTGGGGACACAGATACGCAGTATTTT. The J gene is TRBJ2-3, the V gene TRBV6-1; tentatively, D is TRBD2 (5 bases). The CDR3 covers 15 residues. Germline assignment: CDR1 MNHNS and CDR2 SASEGT.